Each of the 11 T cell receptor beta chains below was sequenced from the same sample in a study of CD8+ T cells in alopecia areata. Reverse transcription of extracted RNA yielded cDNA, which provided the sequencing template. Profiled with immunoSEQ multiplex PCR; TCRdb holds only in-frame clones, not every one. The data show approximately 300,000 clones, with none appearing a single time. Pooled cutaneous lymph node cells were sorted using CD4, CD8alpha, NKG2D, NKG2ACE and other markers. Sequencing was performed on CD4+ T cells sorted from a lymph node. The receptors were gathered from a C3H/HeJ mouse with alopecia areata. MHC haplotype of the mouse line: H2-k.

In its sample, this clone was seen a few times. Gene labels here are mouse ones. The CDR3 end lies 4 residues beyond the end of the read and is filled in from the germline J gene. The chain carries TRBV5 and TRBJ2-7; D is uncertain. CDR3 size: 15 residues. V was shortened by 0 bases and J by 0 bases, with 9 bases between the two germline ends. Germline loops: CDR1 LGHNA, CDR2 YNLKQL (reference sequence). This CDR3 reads CASSQERVSSYEQYF. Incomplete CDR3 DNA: TGTGCCAGCAGCCAAGAGAGGGTGAGCTCCTAT.

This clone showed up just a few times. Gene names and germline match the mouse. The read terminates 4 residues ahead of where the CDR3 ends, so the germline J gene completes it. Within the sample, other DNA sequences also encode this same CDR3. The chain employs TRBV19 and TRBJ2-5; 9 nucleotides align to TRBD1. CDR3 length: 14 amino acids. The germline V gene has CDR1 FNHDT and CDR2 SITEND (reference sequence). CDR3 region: CASSPTGGEDTQYF. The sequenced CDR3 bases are TGTGCCAGCAGTCCCACAGGGGGCGAAGAC.

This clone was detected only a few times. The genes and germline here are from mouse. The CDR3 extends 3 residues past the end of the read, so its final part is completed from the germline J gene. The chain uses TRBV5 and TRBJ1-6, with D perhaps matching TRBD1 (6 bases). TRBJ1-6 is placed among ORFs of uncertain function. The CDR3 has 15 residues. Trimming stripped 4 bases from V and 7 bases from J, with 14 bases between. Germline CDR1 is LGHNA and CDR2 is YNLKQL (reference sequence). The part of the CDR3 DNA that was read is TGTGCCAGCAGCCCCCGGCCAGGGGCGAATTCGCCC. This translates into CASSPRPGANSP. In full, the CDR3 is CASSPRPGANSPLYF.

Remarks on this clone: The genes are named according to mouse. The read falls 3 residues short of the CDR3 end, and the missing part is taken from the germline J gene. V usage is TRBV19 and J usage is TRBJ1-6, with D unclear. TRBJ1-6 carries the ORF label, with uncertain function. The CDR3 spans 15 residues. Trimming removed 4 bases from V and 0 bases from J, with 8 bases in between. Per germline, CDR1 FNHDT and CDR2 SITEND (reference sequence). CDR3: CASSQEYSYNSPLYF. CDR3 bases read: TGTGCCAGCAGTCAGGAGTATTCCTATAATTCGCCC.

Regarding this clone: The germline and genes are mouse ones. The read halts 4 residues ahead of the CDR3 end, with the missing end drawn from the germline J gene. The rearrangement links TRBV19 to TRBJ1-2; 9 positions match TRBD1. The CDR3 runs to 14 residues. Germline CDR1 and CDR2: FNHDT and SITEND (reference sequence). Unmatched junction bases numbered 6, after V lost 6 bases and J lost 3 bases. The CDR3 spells CASKQGAGDSDYTF. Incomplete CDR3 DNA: TGTGCCAGCAAACAGGGGGCGGGAGACTCC.

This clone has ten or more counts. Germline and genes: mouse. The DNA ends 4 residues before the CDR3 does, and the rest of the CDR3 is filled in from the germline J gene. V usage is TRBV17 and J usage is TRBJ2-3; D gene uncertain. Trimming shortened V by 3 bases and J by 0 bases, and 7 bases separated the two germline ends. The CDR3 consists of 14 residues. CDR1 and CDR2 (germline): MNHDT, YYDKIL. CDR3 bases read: TGTGCTAGCAGTAGCCCAGCTAGTGCAGAA. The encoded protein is CASSSPASAE. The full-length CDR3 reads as CASSSPASAETLYF.

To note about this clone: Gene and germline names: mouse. The CDR3: CASSVRQNSPLYF. The covered CDR3 bases are TGTGCCAGCAGTGTCCGACAGAATTCGCCC. The chain joins TRBV13-3 to TRBJ1-6; D possibly corresponds to TRBD1 (5 bases). The read comes to an end 3 residues before the CDR3 does, leaving the germline J gene to fill in the end. TRBJ1-6 counts as an open reading frame of uncertain function. The ends were cut back, 3 bases at V and 7 bases at J, with 8 bases in the middle. The germline CDR1 and CDR2 sequences are NNHDY and SYVADS. CDR3 length: 13 amino acids.

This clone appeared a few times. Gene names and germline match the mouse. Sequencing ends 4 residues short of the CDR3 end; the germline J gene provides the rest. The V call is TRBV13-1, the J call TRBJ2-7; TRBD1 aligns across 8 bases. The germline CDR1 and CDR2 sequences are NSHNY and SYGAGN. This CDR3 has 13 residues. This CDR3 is CASSDRQGNEQYF. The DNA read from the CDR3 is TGTGCCAGCAGTGACCGACAGGGGAAT.

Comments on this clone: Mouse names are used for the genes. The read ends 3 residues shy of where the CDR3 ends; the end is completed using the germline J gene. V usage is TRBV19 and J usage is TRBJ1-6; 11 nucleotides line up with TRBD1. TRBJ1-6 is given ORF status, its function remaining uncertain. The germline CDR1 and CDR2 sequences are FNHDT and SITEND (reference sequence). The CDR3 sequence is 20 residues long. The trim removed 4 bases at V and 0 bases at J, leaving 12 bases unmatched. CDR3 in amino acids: CASSPGTGGPPNSYNSPLYF. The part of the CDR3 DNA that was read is TGTGCCAGCAGTCCCGGGACAGGGGGGCCTCCCAATTCCTATAATTCGCCC.

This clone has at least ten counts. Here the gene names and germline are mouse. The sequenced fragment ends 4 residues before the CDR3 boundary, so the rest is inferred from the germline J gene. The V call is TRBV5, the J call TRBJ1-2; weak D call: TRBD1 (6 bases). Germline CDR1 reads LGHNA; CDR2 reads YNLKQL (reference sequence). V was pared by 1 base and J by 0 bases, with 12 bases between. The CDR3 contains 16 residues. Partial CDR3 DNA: TGTGCCAGCAGCCAAGTCCCGGGACAAACAAACTCC. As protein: CASSQVPGQTNS. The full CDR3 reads CASSQVPGQTNSDYTF.

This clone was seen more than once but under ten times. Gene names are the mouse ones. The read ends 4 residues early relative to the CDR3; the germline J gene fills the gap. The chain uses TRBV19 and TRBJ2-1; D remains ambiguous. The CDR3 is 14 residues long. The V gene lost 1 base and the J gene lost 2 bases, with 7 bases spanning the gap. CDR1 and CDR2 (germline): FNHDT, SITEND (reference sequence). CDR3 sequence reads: CASSIWRDYAEQFF. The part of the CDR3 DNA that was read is TGTGCCAGCAGTATATGGAGGGACTATGCT.